The present TCR beta chain was sequenced within a study of blood T cells in healthy people across ages. This CDR3 spans 13 amino acids. V dropped 6 bases and J dropped 5; count of bases not matched to a gene: 7. Germline V gene lookup returns CDR1 DFQATT and CDR2 SNEGSKA (reference sequence). Primers used in a second PCR of roughly 6 to 11 cycles were a sample-barcoded 5' primer and a J-beta primer mix. TCRdb analysed the 5' RACE reads with MiXCR anew, one entry per CDR3 protein. The sample consists of about 580,000 distinct CDR3 sequences, around half of them appearing once. The chain joins TRBV20-1 to TRBJ1-2; 9 bases are shared with TRBD1. The receptor comes from an elderly man in good health. The sample consisted of blood. CDR3 protein: CSAGDRVGYGYTF. The CDR3 DNA sequence: TGCAGTGCCGGGGACAGGGTAGGGTATGGCTACACCTTC.